This TCR beta chain was sequenced during a study of neurological immune-mediated disorders. Germline CDR1 reads LGHNT; CDR2 reads FRNRAP. This CDR3 is built from 17 residues. The trim removed 0 bases at V and 5 bases at J, leaving 10 bases unmatched. TCRdb called the 5' RACE reads again in MiXCR, with one record for every CDR3 protein. The data hold about 74,000 distinct CDR3 sequences, with approximately 5.2% observed a single time. The sequencing sample was made of PBMCs. V and J are TRBV12-5 and TRBJ2-7; 10 nucleotides agree with TRBD1. The TCR originated in a man aged 18 to 29 with multiple sclerosis. This chain's CDR3 is CASGLVLIGQGGNEQYF. As DNA, the CDR3 is TGTGCTAGTGGTTTGGTACTCATCGGACAGGGGGGTAACGAGCAGTACTTC.